This T cell receptor beta chain was sequenced for a study of PD-1 blockade in classical Hodgkin lymphoma. General observations from the study: Whatever underlies the repertoire differences (possibly disease activity or prior therapy) remains undefined.

The table came from immunoSEQ multiplex PCR; TCRdb's copy has only in-frame clones and leaves some out. The table includes 65,000 to 95,000 clones, roughly nine tenths detected once. Every patient had relapsed following autologous stem cell transplantation, and cohorts differed in brentuximab vedotin exposure. As regards this clone: Its antigen is not known.

The sequence was collected from a human donor with classical Hodgkin lymphoma. The specimen comprised peripheral blood mononuclear cells (PBMCs), sampled at baseline.

In DNA, the CDR3 is TGTGCCTGGAGTGTAACGGGGGAGCAGTACTTC. Its translation: CAWSVTGEQYF. The genes are TRBV30 and TRBJ2-7; possible D gene TRBD2, 5 bases. From germline, CDR1 is GTSNPN and CDR2 SVGIG (reference sequence). There are 11 residues in the CDR3. V was cut by 0 bases and J by 7 bases, with 7 bases left in between.